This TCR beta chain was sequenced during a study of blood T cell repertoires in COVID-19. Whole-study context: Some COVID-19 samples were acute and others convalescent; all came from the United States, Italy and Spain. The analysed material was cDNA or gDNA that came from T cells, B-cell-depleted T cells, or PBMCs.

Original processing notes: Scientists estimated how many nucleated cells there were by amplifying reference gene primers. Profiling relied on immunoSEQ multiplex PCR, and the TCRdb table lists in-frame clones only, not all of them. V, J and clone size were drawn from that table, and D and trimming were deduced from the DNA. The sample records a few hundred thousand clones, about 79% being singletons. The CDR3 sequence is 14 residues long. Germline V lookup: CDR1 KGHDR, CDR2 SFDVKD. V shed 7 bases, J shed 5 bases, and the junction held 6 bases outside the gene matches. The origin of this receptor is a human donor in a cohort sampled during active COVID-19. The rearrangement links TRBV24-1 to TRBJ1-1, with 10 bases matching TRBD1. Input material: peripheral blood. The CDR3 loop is CATRDRGLRTEAFF. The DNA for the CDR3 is TGTGCCACCAGAGACAGGGGGCTTAGGACTGAAGCTTTCTTT.